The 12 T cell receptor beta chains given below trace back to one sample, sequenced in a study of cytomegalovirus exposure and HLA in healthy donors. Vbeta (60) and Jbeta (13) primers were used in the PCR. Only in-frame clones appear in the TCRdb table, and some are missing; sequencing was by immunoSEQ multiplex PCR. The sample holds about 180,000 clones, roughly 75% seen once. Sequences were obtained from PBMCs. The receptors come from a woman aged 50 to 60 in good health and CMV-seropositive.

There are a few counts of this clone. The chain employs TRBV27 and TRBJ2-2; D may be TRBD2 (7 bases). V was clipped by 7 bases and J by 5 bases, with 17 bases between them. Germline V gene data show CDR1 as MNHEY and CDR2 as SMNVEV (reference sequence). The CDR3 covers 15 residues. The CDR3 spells CASNSRGAGTGELFF. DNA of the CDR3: TGTGCCAGCAACTCTCGGGGGGCTGGGACCGGGGAGCTGTTTTTT.

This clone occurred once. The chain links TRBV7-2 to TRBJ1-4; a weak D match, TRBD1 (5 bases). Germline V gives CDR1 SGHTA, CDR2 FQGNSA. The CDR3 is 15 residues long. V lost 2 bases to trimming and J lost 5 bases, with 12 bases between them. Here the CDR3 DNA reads TGTGCCAGCAGCTTACAACAGGCCAAGAATGAAAAACTGTTTTTT. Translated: CASSLQQAKNEKLFF.

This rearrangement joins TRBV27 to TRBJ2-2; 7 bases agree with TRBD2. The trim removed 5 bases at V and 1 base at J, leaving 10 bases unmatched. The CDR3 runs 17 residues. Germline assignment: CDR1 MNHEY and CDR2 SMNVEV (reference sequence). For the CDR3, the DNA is TGTGCCAGCAGTACCTATACTAGCGCGGTGAACACCGGGGAGCTGTTTTTT. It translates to CASSTYTSAVNTGELFF.

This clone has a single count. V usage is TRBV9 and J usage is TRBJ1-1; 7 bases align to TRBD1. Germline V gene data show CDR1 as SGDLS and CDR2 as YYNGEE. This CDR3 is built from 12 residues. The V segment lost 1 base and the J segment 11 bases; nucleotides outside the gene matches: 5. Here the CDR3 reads CASSVTGDPAFF. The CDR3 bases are TGTGCCAGCAGCGTAACAGGGGATCCGGCTTTCTTT. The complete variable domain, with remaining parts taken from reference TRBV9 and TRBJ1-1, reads DSGVTQTPKHLITATGQRVTLRCSPRSGDLSVYWYQQSLDQGLQFLIQYYNGEERAKGNILERFSAQQFPDLHSELNLSSLELGDSALYFCASSVTGDPAFFGQGTRLTVV.

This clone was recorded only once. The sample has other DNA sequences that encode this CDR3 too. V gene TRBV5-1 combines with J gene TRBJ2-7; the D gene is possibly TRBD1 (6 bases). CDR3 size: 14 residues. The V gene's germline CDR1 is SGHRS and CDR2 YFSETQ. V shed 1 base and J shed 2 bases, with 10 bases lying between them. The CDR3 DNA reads TGCGCCAGCAGCTTGCGGCAGGGGACCTACGAGCAGTACTTC. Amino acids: CASSLRQGTYEQYF.

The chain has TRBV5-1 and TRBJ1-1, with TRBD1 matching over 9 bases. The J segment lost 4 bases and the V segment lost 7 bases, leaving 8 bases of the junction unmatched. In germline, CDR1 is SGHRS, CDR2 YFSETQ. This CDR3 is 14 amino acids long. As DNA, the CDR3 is TGCGCCAGCGGCGAACAGGGGGCTGGCACTGAAGCTTTCTTT. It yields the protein CASGEQGAGTEAFF.

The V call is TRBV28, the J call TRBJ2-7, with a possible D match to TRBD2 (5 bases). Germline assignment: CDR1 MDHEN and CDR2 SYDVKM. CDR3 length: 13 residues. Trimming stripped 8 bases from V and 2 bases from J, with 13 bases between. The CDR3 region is CASYPSGTYEQYF. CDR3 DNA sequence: TGTGCCAGCTACCCGTCGGGAACCTACGAGCAGTACTTC.

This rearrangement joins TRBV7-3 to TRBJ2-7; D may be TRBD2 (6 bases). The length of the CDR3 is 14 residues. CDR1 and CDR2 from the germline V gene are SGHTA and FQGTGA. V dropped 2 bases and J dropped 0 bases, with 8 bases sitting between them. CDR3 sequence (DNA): TGTGCCAGCAGCTTAGACGGGAGCTCCTACGAGCAGTACTTC. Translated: CASSLDGSSYEQYF.

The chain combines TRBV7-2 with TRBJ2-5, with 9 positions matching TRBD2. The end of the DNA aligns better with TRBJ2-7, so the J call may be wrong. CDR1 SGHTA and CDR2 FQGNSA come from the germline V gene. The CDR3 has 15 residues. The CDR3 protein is CASSLAASGTYEQYF. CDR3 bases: TGTGCCAGCAGCTTAGCTGCTAGCGGGACCTACGAGCAGTACTTC.

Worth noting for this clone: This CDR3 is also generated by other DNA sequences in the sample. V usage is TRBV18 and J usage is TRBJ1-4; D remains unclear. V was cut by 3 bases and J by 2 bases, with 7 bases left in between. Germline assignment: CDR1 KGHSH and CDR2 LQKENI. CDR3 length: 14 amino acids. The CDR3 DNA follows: TGTGCCAGCTCACCGGGGAGTACTAATGAAAAACTGTTTTTT. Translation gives CASSPGSTNEKLFF.

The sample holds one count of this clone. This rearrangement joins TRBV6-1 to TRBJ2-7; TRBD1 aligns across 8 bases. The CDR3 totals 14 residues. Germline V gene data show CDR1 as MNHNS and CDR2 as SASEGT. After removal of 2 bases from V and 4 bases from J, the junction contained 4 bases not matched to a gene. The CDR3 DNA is TGTGCCAGCAGTGAATGGACAGGGATATACGAGCAGTACTTC. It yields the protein CASSEWTGIYEQYF.

The DNA for the CDR3 is TGCGCCAGCAGCTTCGACAGGGTCGGGTACAATGAGCAGTTCTTC. Encoded protein: CASSFDRVGYNEQFF. This chain uses TRBV5-1 with TRBJ2-1, with TRBD1 identical over 7 bases. Germline trimming cut 2 bases from V and 4 bases from J; bases unmatched to any gene: 6. Germline V gene lookup returns CDR1 SGHRS and CDR2 YFSETQ. The CDR3 spans 15 residues.